Shown below are 14 T cell receptor beta chains from a single sample sequenced in a study of STAT5B mutations in CD4+ large granular lymphocyte leukemia. Here immunoSEQ multiplex PCR was the method, and the copy in TCRdb shows in-frame clones only, minus some. Of about 32,000 clones listed, approximately 88% are singletons. The specimen was CD4+ T cells from blood buffy coats. Receptors originate from a human donor in good health.

The table lists this clone with a count of one. The V call is TRBV7-8, the J call TRBJ2-1, with 10 positions matching TRBD2. The length of the CDR3 is 18 residues. V trimming: 0 bases; J trimming: 10 bases; junction bases outside the gene matches: 15. Germline V gene sequence: CDR1 SGHVS, CDR2 FQNEAQ. The CDR3 DNA follows: TGTGCCAGCAGCTTAGCGCCCCCCGGCAGCGGGAGGGCCTCGGAGCAGTTCTTC. Protein sequence: CASSLAPPGSGRASEQFF.

V usage is TRBV2 and J usage is TRBJ2-5; D not certain. V was trimmed by 1 base and J by 3 bases, leaving 12 bases between them. The CDR3 is made up of 15 amino acids. From germline, CDR1 is SNHLY and CDR2 FYNNEI. The DNA of the CDR3 is TGTGCCAGCAGTGAAGGCCCTTCTAGAGAAGAGACCCAGTACTTC. This gives the protein CASSEGPSREETQYF.

This chain links TRBV5-4 with TRBJ2-7; D gene uncertain. The germline CDR1 and CDR2 sequences are SGHNT and YYREEE (reference sequence). Trimming took 4 bases from V and 6 from J, leaving 20 bases between them. This CDR3 is built from 15 residues. The CDR3 spells CASSPPPGGPSEQYF. The CDR3 nucleotides read TGTGCCAGCAGCCCTCCGCCGGGTGGCCCCAGCGAGCAGTACTTC.

V gene TRBV6-1 combines with J gene TRBJ1-5, with 7 bases aligning to TRBD1. V lost 2 bases, J lost 6 bases, and 1 base stayed unmatched. The CDR3 length is 13 residues. Germline CDR1 reads MNHNS; CDR2 reads SASEGT. As DNA, the CDR3 is TGTGCCAGCAGTGAACAGGGGGGTCAGCCCCAGCATTTT. It translates to CASSEQGGQPQHF.

The chain recombines TRBV5-1 with TRBJ2-3; possibly TRBD2 for D (5 bases). Trimming removed 0 bases from V and 5 bases from J, with 19 bases in between. The CDR3 is 17 residues long. The germline CDR1 and CDR2 sequences are SGHRS and YFSETQ. Here the CDR3 DNA reads TGCGCCAGCAGCTTGGATCCGGTAGGGCCCGGGGAAGATACGCAGTATTTT. Translation: CASSLDPVGPGEDTQYF.

The gene calls are TRBV19 and TRBJ2-3, with TRBD2 matching 8 bases. Unmatched junction bases numbered 3, after V lost 5 bases and J lost 2 bases. The V gene's germline CDR1 is LNHDA and CDR2 SQIVND (reference sequence). The CDR3 has 14 residues. The CDR3 DNA follows: TGTGCCAGTAGTGCTAGCGGGTCCACAGATACGCAGTATTTT. It codes for CASSASGSTDTQYF.

V gene TRBV28 combines with J gene TRBJ2-3; D unresolved. Between the trimmed V and J ends, which lost 8 bases and 0 bases, there was a span of 15 bases. Germline V gene sequence: CDR1 MDHEN, CDR2 SYDVKM. CDR3 size: 15 residues. CDR3 loop: CASPPQVPSTDTQYF. CDR3 nucleotides: TGTGCCAGCCCCCCGCAGGTCCCTAGCACAGATACGCAGTATTTT. Supplemented by reference TRBV28 and TRBJ2-3, the full variable domain reads DVKVTQSSRYLVKRTGEKVFLECVQDMDHENMFWYRQDPGLGLRLIYFSYDVKMKEKGDIPEGYSVSREKKERFSLILESASTNQTSMYLCASPPQVPSTDTQYFGPGTRLTVL.

The genes are TRBV18 and TRBJ1-2, with 10 nucleotides matching TRBD1. This CDR3 has 14 amino acids. In germline, CDR1 is KGHSH, CDR2 LQKENI. The trim removed 2 bases at V and 8 bases at J, leaving 5 bases unmatched. The CDR3 region has the DNA TGTGCCAGCTCACCATCCGGACAGGGGGAAGGCTACACCTTC. Encoded protein: CASSPSGQGEGYTF.

The CDR3 is CASSAGTGYNGYTF. The DNA of the CDR3 is TGTGCCAGCAGCGCGGGAACAGGGTATAATGGCTACACCTTC. The gene calls are TRBV9 and TRBJ1-2, with D maybe TRBD1 (6 bases). V lost 3 bases to trimming and J lost 6 bases, with 15 bases between them. This CDR3 has 14 residues. The germline V gene encodes CDR1 SGDLS and CDR2 YYNGEE.

The chain joins TRBV19 to TRBJ2-7; the D gene is possibly TRBD2 (5 bases). This CDR3 comprises 16 residues. Germline loops: CDR1 LNHDA, CDR2 SQIVND (reference sequence). V gave up 5 bases and J gave up 2 bases, with 19 bases separating them. In DNA, the CDR3 is TGTGCCAGTAGTCACGGACGGGGAACTCTTACCTACGAGCAGTACTTC. Amino acids: CASSHGRGTLTYEQYF.

The rearrangement links TRBV7-8 to TRBJ1-4; tentatively, D is TRBD1 (6 bases). The V gene's germline CDR1 is SGHVS and CDR2 FQNEAQ. CDR3 size: 14 residues. Trimming left V 1 base short and J 8 bases short, with 11 bases between. This CDR3 reads CASSLDRGREKLFF. The CDR3 DNA reads as TGTGCCAGCAGCTTAGATCGGGGGCGGGAAAAACTGTTTTTT.

The V gene is TRBV5-4, the J gene TRBJ1-1; D ambiguous. V lost 2 bases, J lost 4 bases, and 18 bases lay in between. This CDR3 spans 16 amino acids. The germline V gene has CDR1 SGHNT and CDR2 YYREEE (reference sequence). This chain's CDR3 is CASSFSTPSRVTEAFF. As DNA, the CDR3 is TGTGCCAGCAGCTTTTCGACCCCGTCCCGGGTCACTGAAGCTTTCTTT.

The chain uses TRBV19 and TRBJ2-7; 12 nucleotides match TRBD2. The CDR3 totals 15 residues. CDR1 is LNHDA and CDR2 is SQIVND in the germline V gene (reference sequence). The V gene end was trimmed by 1 base and the J gene end by 4 bases; junction bases not matched to a gene: 2. The CDR3: CASSIGTSGIYEQYF. The CDR3 nucleotides are TGTGCCAGTAGTATAGGGACTAGCGGGATTTACGAGCAGTACTTC.

This chain connects TRBV2 to TRBJ1-2, with TRBD1 matching 10 bases. J gave up 6 bases and V 4 bases, and 8 bases lay outside the gene matches. The CDR3 length is 15 residues. Germline V gives CDR1 SNHLY, CDR2 FYNNEI. The CDR3 DNA sequence: TGTGCCAGCAGTGTGCGGCACGGGACAGGGGATGGCTACACCTTC. Translation: CASSVRHGTGDGYTF.